Following are 14 T cell receptor beta chains from one sample sequenced in a study of blood T cell repertoires in COVID-19. The protocol was immunoSEQ multiplex PCR, while the TCRdb copy is restricted to in-frame clones and leaves out a portion. This table has 90,000 to 100,000 clones, 85% appearing once. The material sequenced was peripheral blood. Every receptor here comes from a man older than 75 with acute or convalescent COVID-19.

This chain joins TRBV6-5 and TRBJ2-7; no reliable D call. The V end was cut by 8 bases, the J end by 0 bases, with 14 bases between. Germline V gene sequence: CDR1 MNHEY, CDR2 SVGAGI. This CDR3 is built from 14 residues. CDR3 DNA sequence: TGTGCCAGCGTTAGCACTTGGAGCTCCTACGAGCAGTACTTC. Amino acids: CASVSTWSSYEQYF.

The V gene is TRBV28, the J gene TRBJ1-1; D is perhaps TRBD1 (5 bases). The V gene lost 9 bases and the J gene lost 1 base, with 12 bases spanning the gap. The CDR3 runs 13 residues. Per the germline V gene, CDR1 is MDHEN and CDR2 is SYDVKM. The CDR3 DNA is TGTGCCAGTAAGGGACTGCCGAACACTGAAGCTTTCTTT. Protein: CASKGLPNTEAFF.

The chain uses TRBV6-2 or TRBV6-3 and TRBJ1-1; D not resolved. From germline, CDR1 is MNHEY and CDR2 SVGEGT. V was trimmed by 6 bases and J by 1 base, leaving 9 bases between them. The length of the CDR3 is 13 residues. The CDR3 coding sequence is TGTGCCAGCAGCCCCCTTCGGAACACTGAAGCTTTCTTT. The encoded protein is CASSPLRNTEAFF.

The chain links TRBV5-4 to TRBJ2-3, with D tentatively TRBD2 (6 bases). The germline V gene has CDR1 SGHNT and CDR2 YYREEE (reference sequence). CDR3 length: 14 residues. The germline V and J ends were trimmed by 4 bases and 0 bases, with 9 bases remaining between them. CDR3 amino acids: CASSHSGSTDTQYF. The CDR3 nucleotides read TGTGCCAGCAGCCACAGCGGGAGCACAGATACGCAGTATTTT. Full variable domain (outside the CDR3, taken from reference TRBV5-4 and TRBJ2-3): ETGVTQSPTHLIKTRGQQVTLRCSSQSGHNTVSWYQQALGQGPQFIFQYYREEENGRGNFPPRFSGLQFPNYSSELNVNALELDDSALYLCASSHSGSTDTQYFGPGTRLTVL.

The chain couples TRBV6-5 to TRBJ2-3; TRBD2 is a possible D gene (5 bases). The V gene lost 0 bases and the J gene lost 3 bases, with 13 bases spanning the gap. This CDR3 contains 16 residues. Germline CDR1 reads MNHEY; CDR2 reads SVGAGI. The CDR3 nucleotides are TGTGCCAGCAGTTACTCGAGGGTAAAGGGTACAGATACGCAGTATTTT. Translated, it gives CASSYSRVKGTDTQYF.

The chain couples TRBV11-2 to TRBJ2-3, with TRBD2 identical over 9 bases. Trimming cost V 1 base and J 2 bases; bases outside gene matches: 10. The CDR3 loop spans 18 amino acids. The germline V gene encodes CDR1 SGHAT and CDR2 FQNNGV. Here the CDR3 reads CASSLGGGRASSTDTQYF. CDR3 nucleotide sequence: TGTGCCAGCAGCTTAGGGGGCGGGAGGGCCTCTTCCACAGATACGCAGTATTTT. Combining the CDR3 with reference TRBV11-2 and TRBJ2-3 gives the whole variable domain EAGVAQSPRYKIIEKRQSVAFWCNPISGHATLYWYQQILGQGPKLLIQFQNNGVVDDSQLPKDRFSAERLKGVDSTLKIQPAKLEDSAVYLCASSLGGGRASSTDTQYFGPGTRLTVL.

This clone was seen just once. The CDR3 region has the DNA TGTGCCAGTAGCCTAGCGGGAGGGGGTTTAGGCAAAAACATTCAGTACTTC. This translates into CASSLAGGGLGKNIQYF. This chain uses TRBV19 with TRBJ2-4; 12 bases are a match to TRBD2. The CDR3 length is 17 residues. Germline loops: CDR1 LNHDA, CDR2 SQIVND (reference sequence). V shed 6 bases, J shed 3 bases, and the junction held 9 bases outside the gene matches.

CDR3: CASSPNGQAGTGELFF. The CDR3 DNA reads TGCGCCAGCAGCCCCAACGGACAGGCGGGGACCGGGGAGCTGTTTTTT. The V call is TRBV5-1, the J call TRBJ2-2, with D tentatively TRBD1 (7 bases). Germline CDR1 SGHRS, CDR2 YFSETQ. V lost 4 bases to trimming and J lost 5 bases, with 18 bases between them. CDR3 length: 16 amino acids.

Here the CDR3 DNA reads TGTGCCAGTCAGTTGCGGACTGGAAACACCATATATTTT. Protein sequence: CASQLRTGNTIYF. The chain uses TRBV19 and TRBJ1-3; D unresolved. This CDR3 contains 13 residues. V was pared by 8 bases and J by 2 bases, with 10 bases between. Germline V gene sequence: CDR1 LNHDA, CDR2 SQIVND (reference sequence).

This clone was observed once. CDR3 region: CASSSGVTENTEAFF. The CDR3 DNA reads as TGTGCCAGCAGCTCCGGTGTGACAGAGAACACTGAAGCTTTCTTT. This chain joins TRBV5-5 and TRBJ1-1; tentatively, D is TRBD1 (5 bases). Germline lookup yields CDR1 SGHKS and CDR2 YYEKEE (reference sequence). Trimming pared 3 bases from V and 1 base from J, leaving 13 bases between. CDR3 length equals 15 residues. The full variable domain, rest sourced from reference TRBV5-5 and TRBJ1-1, is DAGVTQSPTHLIKTRGQQVTLRCSPISGHKSVSWYQQVLGQGPQFIFQYYEKEERGRGNFPDRFSARQFPNYSSELNVNALLLGDSALYLCASSSGVTENTEAFFGQGTRLTVV.

The chain has TRBV28 and TRBJ1-1; TRBD1 aligns across 7 bases. CDR3 length equals 15 residues. Germline CDR1 reads MDHEN; CDR2 reads SYDVKM. The V gene end was trimmed by 0 bases and the J gene end by 6 bases; junction bases not matched to a gene: 7. The CDR3 coding sequence is TGTGCCAGCAGTTTATGGACAGGGAGAGGCGCTGAAGCTTTCTTT. Its translation is CASSLWTGRGAEAFF.

The gene calls are TRBV6-5 and TRBJ2-2, with 9 positions matching TRBD1. The CDR3 has 15 residues. After removal of 6 bases from V and 5 bases from J, the junction contained 7 bases not matched to a gene. The V gene's germline CDR1 is MNHEY and CDR2 SVGAGI. The CDR3 protein is CASSQTGGRTGELFF. In DNA, the CDR3 is TGTGCCAGCAGCCAGACAGGGGGGCGGACCGGGGAGCTGTTTTTT.

The chain is built from TRBV7-6 and TRBJ2-5; D might be TRBD1 (6 bases). V dropped 6 bases and J dropped 7 bases, with 24 bases sitting between them. The CDR3 covers 16 residues. The germline V gene encodes CDR1 SGHVS and CDR2 FNYEAQ. CDR3 sequence (DNA): TGTGCCAGCAGTTCTTCCGGGACAAGACTACACGTGACCCAGTACTTC. This encodes CASSSSGTRLHVTQYF. The variable domain in full, with the rest retrieved from reference TRBV7-6 and TRBJ2-5, is GAGVSQSPRYKVTKRGQDVALRCDPISGHVSLYWYRQALGQGPEFLTYFNYEAQQDKSGLPNDRFSAERPEGSISTLTIQRTEQRDSAMYRCASSSSGTRLHVTQYFGPGTRLLVL.

This chain joins TRBV5-6 and TRBJ2-7; TRBD2 might be the D (6 bases). V was cut by 1 base and J by 4 bases, with 9 bases left in between. From germline, CDR1 is SGHDT and CDR2 YYEEEE. CDR3 size: 13 residues. The CDR3 region is CASSLTGVYEQYF. CDR3 DNA: TGTGCCAGCAGCTTGACGGGAGTGTACGAGCAGTACTTC.